These 19 T cell receptor beta chains originate from one sample sequenced in a study of blood T cell repertoires in COVID-19. Profiled with immunoSEQ multiplex PCR; TCRdb holds only in-frame clones, not every one. Here the sample spans under 250,000 clones, around four fifths being singletons. Source material: peripheral blood. These receptors originate from a woman in her 70s with active or convalescent COVID-19.

This rearrangement joins TRBV5-4 to TRBJ2-1; 8 bases agree with TRBD2. J lost 8 bases, V lost 3 bases, and 10 bases had no gene match. Looked up from germline, CDR1 is SGHNT and CDR2 is YYREEE (reference sequence). The CDR3 has 15 amino acids. CDR3 amino acids: CASSSGGPASDEQFF. The CDR3 DNA reads TGTGCCAGCAGCTCGGGAGGGCCGGCTTCCGATGAGCAGTTCTTC.

The chain couples TRBV30 to TRBJ1-3; D is ambiguous. Between the trimmed V and J ends, which lost 8 bases and 0 bases, there was a span of 20 bases. Per germline, CDR1 GTSNPN and CDR2 SVGIG (reference sequence). The CDR3 has 16 residues. The CDR3 loop is CARTLGGSLSGNTIYF. In nucleotides, the CDR3 is TGTGCCCGCACTCTCGGCGGTTCACTCTCTGGAAACACCATATATTTT.

The gene calls are TRBV28 and TRBJ1-5; D may be TRBD1 (6 bases). The CDR3 has 14 amino acids. The germline CDR1 and CDR2 sequences are MDHEN and SYDVKM. V lost 7 bases and J 3 bases, leaving 13 bases between the germline ends. CDR3 sequence reads: CASTVTGNNQPQHF. CDR3 DNA: TGTGCCAGCACTGTAACAGGGAACAATCAGCCCCAGCATTTT.

The J gene is TRBJ1-1, the V gene TRBV12-5, with D perhaps TRBD1 (5 bases). Per germline, CDR1 LGHNT and CDR2 FRNRAP. The CDR3 is 14 residues long. Trimming removed 3 bases from V and 4 bases from J, with 12 bases in between. CDR3 protein: CASGLGRGGTEAFF. The CDR3 bases are TGTGCTAGTGGTTTAGGTAGGGGAGGCACTGAAGCTTTCTTT.

This clone was detected only once. The V and J genes are TRBV15 and TRBJ1-4, with a weak D call TRBD1 (5 bases). The CDR3 loop spans 12 amino acids. Looked up from germline, CDR1 is LNHNV and CDR2 is YYDKDF (reference sequence). V lost 2 bases and J lost 8, with 6 bases in between. CDR3 sequence reads: CATSRKGEKLFF. CDR3 sequence (DNA): TGTGCCACCAGCAGAAAGGGGGAAAAACTGTTTTTT.

The chain combines TRBV18 with TRBJ2-6; D is unresolved. V lost 6 bases and J 2 bases, leaving 11 bases between the germline ends. The CDR3 is made up of 15 amino acids. The germline CDR1 and CDR2 sequences are KGHSH and LQKENI. The CDR3 DNA reads as TGTGCCAGCTCCCACGCAGGCGCTGGGGCCAACGTCCTGACTTTC. Translating it yields CASSHAGAGANVLTF. The entire variable domain, with the rest obtained from reference TRBV18 and TRBJ2-6, is as follows: NAGVMQNPRHLVRRRGQEARLRCSPMKGHSHVYWYRQLPEEGLKFMVYLQKENIIDESGMPKERFSAEFPKEGPSILRIQQVVRGDSAAYFCASSHAGAGANVLTFGAGSRLTVL.

The chain has TRBV30 and TRBJ1-2, with a weak D call TRBD1 (5 bases). Trimming cost V 1 base and J 3 bases, with 9 bases left between them. Germline loops: CDR1 GTSNPN, CDR2 SVGIG (reference sequence). This CDR3 is 13 amino acids long. The CDR3 loop is CAWSGQGHYGYTF. DNA for the CDR3: TGTGCCTGGAGTGGGCAGGGCCACTATGGCTACACCTTC.

This clone was seen only a few times. V gene TRBV5-4 combines with J gene TRBJ2-3, with 13 positions matching TRBD2. Germline-derived CDR1 and CDR2 are SGHNT and YYREEE (reference sequence). The CDR3 contains 16 residues. V was pared by 2 bases and J by 2 bases, with 2 bases of the junction left unmatched. The chain's CDR3 is CASSFGTSGITDTQYF. DNA of the CDR3: TGTGCCAGCAGCTTCGGGACTAGCGGGATCACAGATACGCAGTATTTT.

This clone was observed a few times. Other nucleotide sequences from this sample produce the same CDR3. The chain is built from TRBV27 and TRBJ2-6; 7 bases align to TRBD1. With V trimmed by 2 bases and J by 2 bases, 0 bases remained unmatched. This CDR3 spans 15 amino acids. Germline V lookup: CDR1 MNHEY, CDR2 SMNVEV (reference sequence). CDR3 protein: CASSLQGAGANVLTF. As DNA, the CDR3 is TGTGCCAGCAGTTTACAGGGGGCTGGGGCCAACGTCCTGACTTTC.

The J gene is TRBJ1-1, the V gene TRBV2, with D maybe TRBD1 (6 bases). With 0 bases removed from V and 5 bases from J, the gap between germline ends came to 16 bases. Germline CDR1 SNHLY, CDR2 FYNNEI. The CDR3 loop spans 16 amino acids. CDR3 protein: CASSEAPPIQGTEAFF. The DNA of the CDR3 is TGTGCCAGCAGTGAAGCCCCCCCGATACAGGGTACTGAAGCTTTCTTT.

The chain couples TRBV5-8 to TRBJ1-2, with no clear D. The CDR3 loop spans 14 amino acids. V gave up 0 bases and J gave up 0 bases, with 6 bases separating them. The germline gives CDR1 SGHTS, CDR2 YDEGEE. This chain's CDR3 is CASSLDGANYGYTF. For the CDR3, the DNA is TGTGCCAGCAGCTTGGACGGGGCTAACTATGGCTACACCTTC.

The chain is built from TRBV11-2 and TRBJ2-1; D is uncertain. The CDR3 length is 17 residues. Per germline, CDR1 SGHAT and CDR2 FQNNGV. The germline V and J ends were trimmed by 3 bases and 0 bases, with 15 bases remaining between them. Here the CDR3 DNA reads TGTGCCAGCAGCTTCCGGGTCCCTAAAAGCTCCTACAATGAGCAGTTCTTC. This encodes CASSFRVPKSSYNEQFF.

The CDR3 bases are TGTGCCAGCAGTTATAGTACCACCCGGGAGACCCAGTACTTC. Translating gives CASSYSTTRETQYF. This chain joins TRBV6-5 and TRBJ2-5; D gene unclear. The CDR3 has 14 amino acids. Germline lookup yields CDR1 MNHEY and CDR2 SVGAGI. The V end was cut by 3 bases, the J end by 5 bases, with 13 bases between.

The V call is TRBV6-1, the J call TRBJ2-1, with 11 positions matching TRBD2. CDR1 and CDR2 from the germline V gene are MNHNS and SASEGT. J lost 3 bases, V lost 0 bases, and 7 bases had no gene match. The CDR3 contains 18 residues. The CDR3 is CASSEALLAGVDYNEQFF. The CDR3 coding sequence is TGTGCCAGCAGTGAAGCCTTACTAGCGGGAGTCGACTACAATGAGCAGTTCTTC.

This clone was detected a few times. The rearrangement uses TRBV15 and TRBJ2-1, with 8 bases matching TRBD2. V lost 3 bases, J lost 9 bases, and 13 bases stayed unmatched. CDR1 is LNHNV, CDR2 YYDKDF, per germline (reference sequence). The CDR3 is 16 residues long. The CDR3 region has the DNA TGTGCCACCAGCAGGGACTCGAGGCGGGGGGAGGTTGAGCAGTTCTTC. Translating it yields CATSRDSRRGEVEQFF.

This clone appeared a single time. V usage is TRBV6-2 or TRBV6-3 and J usage is TRBJ1-5; 7 bases are shared with TRBD1. The CDR3 extends over 17 amino acids. The V and J ends lost 2 bases and 4 bases, in that order; junction bases with no gene match: 11. CDR1 is MNHEY, CDR2 SVGEGT, per germline. The CDR3 DNA reads TGTGCCAGCAGTTACCCTCCAGGGGGGATCCGGAATCAGCCCCAGCATTTT. This gives the protein CASSYPPGGIRNQPQHF.

This clone was recorded many times. The genes are TRBV5-1 and TRBJ2-7; TRBD1 is a possible D gene (5 bases). CDR3 length: 13 amino acids. The V end lost 2 bases, the J end lost 1 base, and 7 bases lay between the germline ends. Germline lookup yields CDR1 SGHRS and CDR2 YFSETQ. This CDR3 is CASSFQGSYEQYF. The CDR3 nucleotides read TGCGCCAGCAGCTTTCAGGGTTCCTACGAGCAGTACTTC.

In nucleotides, the CDR3 is TGTGCCAGCAGCTCTATAGAAAACGAGCAGTACTTC. It is translated as CASSSIENEQYF. The chain employs TRBV5-4 and TRBJ2-7; unclear D gene. The CDR3 is 12 residues long. In germline, CDR1 is SGHNT, CDR2 YYREEE (reference sequence). Trimming removed 3 bases from V and 5 bases from J, with 9 bases in between. The whole variable domain, filled in from reference TRBV5-4 and TRBJ2-7, reads ETGVTQSPTHLIKTRGQQVTLRCSSQSGHNTVSWYQQALGQGPQFIFQYYREEENGRGNFPPRFSGLQFPNYSSELNVNALELDDSALYLCASSSIENEQYFGPGTRLTVT.

The rearrangement links TRBV7-9 to TRBJ2-3, with TRBD2 identical over 11 bases. The germline CDR1 and CDR2 sequences are SEHNR and FQNEAQ (reference sequence). After removal of 4 bases from V and 4 bases from J, the junction contained 4 bases not matched to a gene. The CDR3 loop spans 15 amino acids. CDR3 in amino acids: CASSSIAGGPDTQYF. CDR3 DNA: TGTGCCAGCAGCTCGATAGCGGGGGGGCCAGATACGCAGTATTTT.